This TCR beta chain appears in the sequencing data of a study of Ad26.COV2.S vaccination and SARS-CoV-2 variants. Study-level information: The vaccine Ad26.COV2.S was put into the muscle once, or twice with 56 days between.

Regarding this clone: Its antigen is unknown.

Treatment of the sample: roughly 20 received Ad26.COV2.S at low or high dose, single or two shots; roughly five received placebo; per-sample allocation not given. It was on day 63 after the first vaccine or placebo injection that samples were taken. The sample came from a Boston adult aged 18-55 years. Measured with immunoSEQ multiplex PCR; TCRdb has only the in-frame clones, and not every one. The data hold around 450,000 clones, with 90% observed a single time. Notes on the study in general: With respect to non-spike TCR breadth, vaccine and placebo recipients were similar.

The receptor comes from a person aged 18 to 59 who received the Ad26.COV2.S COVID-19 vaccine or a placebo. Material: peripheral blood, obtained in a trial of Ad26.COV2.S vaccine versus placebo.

The DNA of the CDR3 is TGTGCCAGCAGTTACTTCACTAGCGGGAGATCGGCCGGGGAGCTGTTTTTT. Translated: CASSYFTSGRSAGELFF. The chain is built from TRBV6-2 or TRBV6-3 and TRBJ2-2; 11 bases fit TRBD2. J gave up 6 bases and V 1 base, and 7 bases lay outside the gene matches. This CDR3 has 17 residues. The V gene's germline CDR1 is MNHEY and CDR2 SVGEGT.